The sequence of this TCR beta chain was determined in a study of siplizumab effects on memory and regulatory T cells. The protocol was immunoSEQ multiplex PCR, while the TCRdb copy is restricted to in-frame clones and leaves out a portion. The table has 95,000 to 110,000 clones, over 90% seen once; the top ten hold 0.55% to 0.7%. The CDR3 runs to 15 residues. Germline CDR1 LNHNV, CDR2 YYDKDF (reference sequence). V was trimmed by 1 base and J by 2 bases, leaving 9 bases between them. Sample: Tregs sorted from blood. The rearrangement links TRBV15 to TRBJ2-1; weak D call: TRBD2 (5 bases). The sequence derives from a human donor in good health. CDR3 sequence reads: CATSRVRGTYNEQFF. CDR3 bases: TGTGCCACCAGCAGAGTTCGGGGAACCTACAATGAGCAGTTCTTC.